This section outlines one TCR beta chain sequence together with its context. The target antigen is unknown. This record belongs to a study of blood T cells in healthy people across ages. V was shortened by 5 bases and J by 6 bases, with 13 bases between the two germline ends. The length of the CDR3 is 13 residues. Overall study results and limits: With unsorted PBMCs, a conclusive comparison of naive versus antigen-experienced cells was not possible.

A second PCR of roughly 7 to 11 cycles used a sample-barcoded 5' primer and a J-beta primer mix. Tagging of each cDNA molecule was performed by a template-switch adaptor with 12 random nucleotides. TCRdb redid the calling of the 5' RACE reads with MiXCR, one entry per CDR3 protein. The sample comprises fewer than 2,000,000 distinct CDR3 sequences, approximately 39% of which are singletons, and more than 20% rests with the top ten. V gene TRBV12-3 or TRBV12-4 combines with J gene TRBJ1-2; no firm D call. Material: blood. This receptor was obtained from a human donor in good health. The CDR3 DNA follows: TGTGCCAGCAGTCTCTCAATTTCAGATGGCTACACCTTC. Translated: CASSLSISDGYTF.